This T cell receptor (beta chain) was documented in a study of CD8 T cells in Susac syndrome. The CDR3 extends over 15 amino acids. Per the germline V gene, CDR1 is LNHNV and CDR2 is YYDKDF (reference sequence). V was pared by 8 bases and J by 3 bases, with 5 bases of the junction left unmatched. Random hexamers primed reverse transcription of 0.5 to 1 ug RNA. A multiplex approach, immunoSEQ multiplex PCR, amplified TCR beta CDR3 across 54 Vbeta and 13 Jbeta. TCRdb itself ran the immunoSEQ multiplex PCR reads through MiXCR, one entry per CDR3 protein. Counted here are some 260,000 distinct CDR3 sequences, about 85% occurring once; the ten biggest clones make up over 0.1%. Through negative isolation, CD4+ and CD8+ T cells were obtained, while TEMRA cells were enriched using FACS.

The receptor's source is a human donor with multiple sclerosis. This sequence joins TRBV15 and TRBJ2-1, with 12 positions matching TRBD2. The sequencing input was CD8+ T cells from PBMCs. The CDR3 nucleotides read TGTGCCACCGCCTGGACTAGCGGGAACTACAATGAGCAGTTCTTC. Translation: CATAWTSGNYNEQFF. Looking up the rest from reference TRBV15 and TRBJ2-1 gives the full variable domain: DAMVIQNPRYQVTQFGKPVTLSCSQTLNHNVMYWYQQKSSQAPKLLFHYYDKDFNNEADTPDNFQSRRPNTSFCFLDIRSPGLGDTAMYLCATAWTSGNYNEQFFGPGTRLTVL.